This record covers a single TCR beta chain. This CDR3 has 14 residues. Germline CDR1 SGHTA, CDR2 FQGNSA. Trimming removed 4 bases at V and 6 bases at J, with 13 bases between. Generated by immunoSEQ multiplex PCR, the TCRdb table keeps only in-frame clones and is missing some. The data contain 3,000 to 4,000 clones, about 90% of them seen just once; the ten biggest clones take up about 7%. These data come from a study of blood T cell repertoires in COVID-19. V is TRBV7-2 and J is TRBJ2-1; no definite D call. The TCR originated in a middle-aged man with active COVID-19. Sample: peripheral blood. The CDR3 sequence: CASSSRLSSNEQFF. The CDR3 nucleotides read TGTGCCAGCAGCTCCCGCCTAAGTAGCAATGAGCAGTTCTTC.